This TCR beta chain was observed in a study of blood T cell repertoires in COVID-19. V shed 3 bases and J shed 0 bases, with 2 bases lying between them. CDR3 length: 13 amino acids. Germline V gene sequence: CDR1 MDHEN, CDR2 SYDVKM. Data came from immunoSEQ multiplex PCR; TCRdb stores just in-frame clones and leaves some out. The sample gives approximately 84,000 clones, 80% of which show up once; about 15% is in the top ten. The sequencing sample was made of peripheral blood. This chain joins TRBV28 and TRBJ2-2; D remains unclear. The clonotype originates from a human donor in a cohort sampled during active COVID-19. The DNA of the CDR3 is TGTGCCAGCAGTTTCGCGAACACCGGGGAGCTGTTTTTT. Translating it yields CASSFANTGELFF.